Each of the 28 T cell receptor beta chains below was sequenced from the same sample in a study of blood T cell repertoires in COVID-19. The data were produced by immunoSEQ multiplex PCR, yet TCRdb's version contains in-frame clones alone and is incomplete. The sample includes around 150,000 clones, 85% to 90% of them seen just once. What was sequenced was PBMCs or T cells enriched from blood (not recorded which). The receptors were sampled from a woman in her forties or fifties who had recovered from COVID-19.

The chain is built from TRBV19 and TRBJ1-2, with 10 bases lining up with TRBD1. CDR1 and CDR2 (germline): LNHDA, SQIVND (reference sequence). The junction had 10 bases not matched to a gene; V was cut back by 6 bases and J by 9 bases. The CDR3 length is 14 residues. The CDR3 nucleotides read TGTGCCAGTAGCACTTCCGGGACAGGGGCACGCTACACCTTC. It is translated as CASSTSGTGARYTF. Based on the CDR3 plus reference TRBV19 and TRBJ1-2, the full variable domain is DGGITQSPKYLFRKEGQNVTLSCEQNLNHDAMYWYRQDPGQGLRLIYYSQIVNDFQKGDIAEGYSVSREKKESFPLTVTSAQKNPTAFYLCASSTSGTGARYTFGSGTRLTVV.

The genes are TRBV3-1 (or the pseudogene TRBV3-2) and TRBJ2-2, with TRBD2 matching 14 bases. V shed 4 bases and J 2 bases; nucleotides not matched to a gene: 9. Per germline, CDR1 LGHDT and CDR2 YNNKEL (reference sequence). The CDR3 is 19 residues long. This CDR3 is CASSPPPGLAGANTGELFF. The CDR3 coding sequence is TGTGCCAGCAGCCCGCCTCCGGGACTAGCGGGGGCCAACACCGGGGAGCTGTTTTTT.

The genes are TRBV14 and TRBJ1-2; D is unclear. Germline V CDR1 and CDR2: SGHDN, FVKESK. This CDR3 region has 11 residues. V lost 3 bases, J lost 3 bases, and 2 bases lay in between. The CDR3 DNA follows: TGTGCCAGCAGCCACGACTATGGCTACACCTTC. Protein sequence: CASSHDYGYTF.

V gene TRBV18 combines with J gene TRBJ2-5; the match to TRBD1 covers 9 bases. V trimming: 6 bases; J trimming: 0 bases; junction bases outside the gene matches: 17. The CDR3 sequence is 19 residues long. The germline gives CDR1 KGHSH, CDR2 LQKENI. The CDR3 DNA follows: TGTGCCAGCTCGCCTAACACAGGGGGCGGAGGATGGGACCAAGAGACCCAGTACTTC. Protein product: CASSPNTGGGGWDQETQYF.

This clone was counted once. V is TRBV6-5 and J is TRBJ1-2; 9 nucleotides agree with TRBD1. The V and J ends lost 6 bases and 6 bases, in that order; junction bases with no gene match: 8. The length of the CDR3 is 14 residues. Germline CDR1 reads MNHEY; CDR2 reads SVGAGI. CDR3 DNA: TGTGCCAGCAGCTTGGACAGGGGAGCAGATGGCTACACCTTC. Translating it yields CASSLDRGADGYTF.

The chain couples TRBV30 to TRBJ2-2, with TRBD1 identical over 7 bases. Germline V lookup: CDR1 GTSNPN, CDR2 SVGIG (reference sequence). The CDR3 contains 16 residues. J lost 6 bases, V lost 0 bases, and 10 bases had no gene match. CDR3 amino acids: CAWSVGGIPQAGELFF. DNA of the CDR3: TGTGCCTGGAGTGTAGGGGGCATACCCCAAGCCGGGGAGCTGTTTTTT.

This clone was observed a handful of times. The CDR3 here is CASSFFLRESARDRLLYRSQPQHF. The CDR3 DNA sequence: TGCGCCAGCAGCTTTTTCTTAAGGGAGAGTGCTCGGGACAGGCTCCTCTACCGGTCCCAGCCCCAGCATTTT. The rearrangement uses TRBV5-1 and TRBJ1-5; TRBD1 agrees at 8 bases. Germline V gene lookup returns CDR1 SGHRS and CDR2 YFSETQ. V lost 2 bases, J lost 7 bases, and 35 bases stayed unmatched. This CDR3 has 24 residues. Full variable domain (outside the CDR3, taken from reference TRBV5-1 and TRBJ1-5): KAGVTQTPRYLIKTRGQQVTLSCSPISGHRSVSWYQQTPGQGLQFLFEYFSETQRNKGNFPGRFSGRQFSNSRSEMNVSTLELGDSALYLCASSFFLRESARDRLLYRSQPQHFGDGTRLSIL.

J is TRBJ2-2 and V is TRBV7-2, with 11 bases fitting TRBD2. This CDR3 has 16 residues. Germline CDR1 reads SGHTA; CDR2 reads FQGNSA. The junction had 3 bases not matched to a gene; V was cut back by 2 bases and J by 4 bases. The CDR3 DNA is TGTGCCAGCAGCTTACAGCTAGCGGGGGGCACCGGGGAGCTGTTTTTT. This encodes CASSLQLAGGTGELFF.

The chain links TRBV4-3 to TRBJ1-6; weak D call: TRBD1 (6 bases). The CDR3 consists of 15 residues. Trimming took off 0 bases at V and 7 bases at J, with 10 bases between the two ends. The V gene's germline CDR1 is LGHNA and CDR2 YSLEER. CDR3 amino acids: CASSQDAGTNSPLHF. The CDR3 DNA reads TGCGCCAGCAGCCAAGACGCAGGGACAAATTCACCCCTCCACTTT.

The rearrangement joins TRBV6-5 to TRBJ2-7, with 7 bases aligning to TRBD2. In germline, CDR1 is MNHEY, CDR2 SVGAGI. V was clipped by 3 bases and J by 1 base; unmatched bases: 9. This CDR3 is built from 16 residues. This CDR3 is CASSYGRVLPSYEQYF. The DNA of the CDR3 is TGTGCCAGCAGTTATGGGAGGGTGCTCCCTTCCTACGAGCAGTACTTC.

This rearrangement joins TRBV7-8 to TRBJ2-3, with 10 bases matching TRBD2. The germline V gene has CDR1 SGHVS and CDR2 FQNEAQ. Trimming cost V 5 bases and J 1 base; bases outside gene matches: 9. This CDR3 comprises 17 residues. CDR3 bases: TGTGCCAGCAGCCGAGTAGCGGGGGGCCGTGGCACAGATACGCAGTATTTT. Translating gives CASSRVAGGRGTDTQYF.

This CDR3 reads CASSQPTERYGYTF. CDR3 in DNA: TGTGCCAGCAGCCAACCAACAGAGAGATATGGCTACACCTTC. The chain links TRBV7-2 to TRBJ1-2; D unclear. CDR1 is SGHTA, CDR2 FQGNSA, per germline. V lost 5 bases, J lost 5 bases, and 15 bases lay in between. CDR3 length: 14 amino acids.

The CDR3 DNA reads TGTGCCAGCTCACCCTTAGGTAGCGGGGTGTCGGATACGCAGTATTTT. It yields the protein CASSPLGSGVSDTQYF. V is TRBV18 and J is TRBJ2-3; 8 bases map to TRBD2. With 3 bases clipped from V and 6 bases from J, the junction kept 11 bases outside the gene matches. Per germline, CDR1 KGHSH and CDR2 LQKENI. CDR3 length: 16 amino acids. The full variable domain, in which reference TRBV18 and TRBJ2-3 provide the parts outside the CDR3, is NAGVMQNPRHLVRRRGQEARLRCSPMKGHSHVYWYRQLPEEGLKFMVYLQKENIIDESGMPKERFSAEFPKEGPSILRIQQVVRGDSAAYFCASSPLGSGVSDTQYFGPGTRLTVL.

The chain carries TRBV9 and TRBJ1-1; D is possibly TRBD1 (5 bases). The CDR3 covers 14 residues. Trimming removed 4 bases from V and 1 base from J, with 11 bases in between. Germline assignment: CDR1 SGDLS and CDR2 YYNGEE. In nucleotides, the CDR3 is TGTGCCAGCAGCCCCCCGGACACGAACACTGAAGCTTTCTTT. Amino acid sequence: CASSPPDTNTEAFF.

This clone was counted only a few times. V is TRBV19 and J is TRBJ1-1; D ambiguous. Trimming left V 7 bases short and J 1 base short, with 10 bases between. The length of the CDR3 is 13 residues. Germline V lookup: CDR1 LNHDA, CDR2 SQIVND (reference sequence). DNA of the CDR3: TGTGCCAGTACGGGGTGGAGGAACACTGAAGCTTTCTTT. Translation: CASTGWRNTEAFF.

The rearrangement links TRBV15 to TRBJ2-1, with D possibly TRBD2 on 5 matching bases. This CDR3 comprises 16 residues. The V gene lost 2 bases and the J gene lost 2 bases, with 13 bases spanning the gap. Germline V gene sequence: CDR1 LNHNV, CDR2 YYDKDF (reference sequence). CDR3 amino acids: CATSRSGVAAYNEQFF. CDR3 coding DNA: TGTGCCACCAGCAGATCCGGGGTGGCAGCCTACAATGAGCAGTTCTTC.

This chain uses TRBV27 with TRBJ1-2, with 11 nucleotides matching TRBD1. The junction had 7 bases not matched to a gene; V was cut back by 4 bases and J by 3 bases. This CDR3 region has 16 residues. CDR1 is MNHEY, CDR2 SMNVEV, per germline (reference sequence). The CDR3 loop reads CASSSGRDRGDYGYTF. As DNA, the CDR3 is TGTGCCAGCAGTTCCGGCCGGGACAGGGGGGACTATGGCTACACCTTC.

The V gene is TRBV19, the J gene TRBJ1-5; D is undetermined. Looked up from germline, CDR1 is LNHDA and CDR2 is SQIVND (reference sequence). The CDR3 extends over 13 amino acids. Trimming took off 8 bases at V and 6 bases at J, with 14 bases between the two ends. The CDR3 region is CASSDYLGQPQHF. The DNA for the CDR3 is TGTGCCAGTTCTGATTATCTAGGTCAGCCCCAGCATTTT.

This chain joins TRBV5-1 and TRBJ2-1; 9 bases are a match to TRBD1. The V gene's germline CDR1 is SGHRS and CDR2 YFSETQ. V lost 0 bases and J lost 3; bases outside the gene matches: 4. This CDR3 comprises 16 residues. The CDR3 is CASSLVGGQGYNEQFF. CDR3 bases: TGCGCCAGCAGCTTGGTAGGGGGACAGGGCTACAATGAGCAGTTCTTC. The full variable domain, its missing parts supplied by reference TRBV5-1 and TRBJ2-1, is KAGVTQTPRYLIKTRGQQVTLSCSPISGHRSVSWYQQTPGQGLQFLFEYFSETQRNKGNFPGRFSGRQFSNSRSEMNVSTLELGDSALYLCASSLVGGQGYNEQFFGPGTRLTVL.

The genes are TRBV19 and TRBJ1-2; D unresolved. Germline CDR1 is LNHDA and CDR2 is SQIVND (reference sequence). This CDR3 spans 14 amino acids. V lost 9 bases to trimming and J lost 0 bases, with 14 bases between them. In DNA, the CDR3 is TGTGCCAGCAGGTTTCCTAGCTCTAACTATGGCTACACCTTC. Protein product: CASRFPSSNYGYTF.

This clone has more than one count but fewer than ten. Other DNA sequences from this sample encode an identical CDR3 as well. DNA of the CDR3: TGTGCCAGCAGCGTTGGGGGGAGCTCCTACGAGCAGTACTTC. It encodes CASSVGGSSYEQYF. This chain links TRBV9 with TRBJ2-7; weak D call: TRBD2 (6 bases). Germline lookup yields CDR1 SGDLS and CDR2 YYNGEE. This CDR3 spans 14 amino acids. V lost 2 bases to trimming and J lost 0 bases, with 9 bases between them. Full variable domain (rest looked up from reference TRBV9 and TRBJ2-7): DSGVTQTPKHLITATGQRVTLRCSPRSGDLSVYWYQQSLDQGLQFLIQYYNGEERAKGNILERFSAQQFPDLHSELNLSSLELGDSALYFCASSVGGSSYEQYFGPGTRLTVT.

This clone was recorded once. The J gene is TRBJ1-6, the V gene TRBV5-1; 8 bases match TRBD1. CDR1 and CDR2 from the germline V gene are SGHRS and YFSETQ. The trim removed 3 bases at V and 4 bases at J, leaving 15 bases unmatched. The CDR3 spans 19 residues. CDR3 amino acids: CASSYKTGAILTYNSPLHF. CDR3 nucleotide sequence: TGCGCCAGCAGCTATAAGACAGGGGCCATCCTTACTTATAATTCACCCCTCCACTTT. Using reference TRBV5-1 and TRBJ1-6 for the parts outside the CDR3, the full variable domain is KAGVTQTPRYLIKTRGQQVTLSCSPISGHRSVSWYQQTPGQGLQFLFEYFSETQRNKGNFPGRFSGRQFSNSRSEMNVSTLELGDSALYLCASSYKTGAILTYNSPLHFGNGTRLTVT.

Only one count was recorded for this clone. This chain uses TRBV19 with TRBJ2-6; the D gene is possibly TRBD2 (7 bases). The V gene's germline CDR1 is LNHDA and CDR2 SQIVND (reference sequence). The CDR3 spans 18 residues. Between the trimmed V and J ends, which lost 5 bases and 2 bases, there was a span of 19 bases. The DNA for the CDR3 is TGTGCCAGTAGTTGGGGGGGCCTGGGCTTCCCTGGGGCCAACGTCCTGACTTTC. This encodes CASSWGGLGFPGANVLTF.

The chain carries TRBV12-3 or TRBV12-4 and TRBJ1-2, with 7 bases that match TRBD1. This CDR3 is 13 amino acids long. The J segment lost 3 bases and the V segment lost 5 bases, leaving 3 bases of the junction unmatched. The CDR3 here is CASSVDRDYGYTF. CDR3 nucleotide sequence: TGTGCCAGCAGTGTCGACAGGGACTATGGCTACACCTTC.

This clone was counted between two and nine times. This chain joins TRBV7-2 and TRBJ2-1; 10 positions agree with TRBD2. Unmatched junction bases numbered 12, after V lost 9 bases and J lost 4 bases. The V gene's germline CDR1 is SGHTA and CDR2 FQGNSA. The length of the CDR3 is 16 residues. The CDR3 region is CARRDLLSGGYNEQFF. CDR3 DNA: TGTGCCAGGCGCGACCTCCTTAGCGGGGGGTACAATGAGCAGTTCTTC.

The chain couples TRBV11-2 to TRBJ1-2, with 12 nucleotides matching TRBD1. The trim removed 4 bases at V and 5 bases at J, leaving 11 bases unmatched. CDR3 length: 17 residues. Germline CDR1 is SGHAT and CDR2 is FQNNGV. Here the CDR3 reads CASSSTGTGGLGYGYTF. The CDR3 DNA sequence: TGTGCCAGCAGCTCGACCGGGACAGGGGGCTTAGGGTATGGCTACACCTTC.

About this clone: One end of the junction does not line up with germline, which may come from a read error. The chain carries TRBV3-1 (or the pseudogene TRBV3-2) and TRBJ1-2; D is uncertain. CDR1 and CDR2 (germline): LGHDT, YNNKEL (reference sequence). The CDR3 loop spans 16 amino acids. The CDR3 loop is CASSQFLLGTPYVYTF. CDR3 DNA sequence: TGTGCCAGCAGCCAATTCCTCCTGGGCACCCCTTATGTCTACACCTTC.

The CDR3, as DNA: TGTGCCAGCAGCCATCACTATGCCAAAAACATTCAGTACTTC. Translating it yields CASSHHYAKNIQYF. This sequence joins TRBV3-1 (or the pseudogene TRBV3-2) and TRBJ2-4; no definite D call. Germline V gene lookup returns CDR1 LGHDT and CDR2 YNNKEL (reference sequence). The CDR3 loop spans 14 amino acids. V lost 3 bases and J 1 base, leaving 7 bases between the germline ends.